This entry features one T cell receptor (beta chain) sequence. As yet, its antigen is unknown. The data originate from a study of shared clonotypes between healthy human individuals. Study-wide results and limits: The generation probabilities recorded for non-shared clonotypes fell below those of clonotypes shared by all four donors.

Only Caucasian adults living in Nashville, Tennessee served as donors. The DNA input per sorted-subset replicate PCR was about 190 ng, corresponding to 25,000 to 35,000 T cell genomes. As handled by the study authors: For the immunoSEQ data, sequences were junction-only without quality scores, so filtering differed. Produced via immunoSEQ multiplex PCR; TCRdb's table is partial and in-frame only. D and trimming were read from the DNA, whereas the V and J calls and clone size are those reported in that table. The data show around 1 million clones, roughly 72% seen once. The CDR3 consists of 11 residues. Trimming took 6 bases from V and 8 from J, leaving 10 bases between them. CDR1 is MNHNY, CDR2 SVGAGI, per germline (reference sequence).

Material for sequencing was memory CD4+ T cells sorted from blood. As to subset: CD45RA-negative fraction. V and J are TRBV6-6 and TRBJ1-2; D uncertain. The TCR comes from a man between 18 and 35 years old in good health. The CDR3 DNA sequence: TGTGCCAGCAGCTCCCAAGGAGGCTACACCTTC. Residues: CASSSQGGYTF.